This entry features one TCR beta chain sequence. Its antigen specificity is not known. Base qualities are not recorded, but no much larger clone differs from it by a single base. The data were obtained in a study of PD-1 blockade in classical Hodgkin lymphoma (TCRdb year 2020). Study-level background: Nivolumab dosing was 3 mg/kg intravenously every 2 weeks, continuing until either disease progression or unacceptable toxicity. To define a peripheral blood immune signature of response to PD-1 blockade in classical Hodgkin lymphoma, the study combined TCR beta sequencing with CyTOF. Findings and caveats that apply to the study as a whole: Newly diagnosed patients were reported to have lower baseline TCR diversity than healthy donors, and relapsed/refractory patients were reported to have lower baseline TCR diversity still. Baseline diversity similar to that of newly diagnosed patients was observed in trial patients achieving complete response, whereas significantly lower diversity was observed in partial responders and progressors. Diversity was lower in patients who began nivolumab less than 1 year after ASCT, so these patients were left out of later analyses to avoid confounding by immune reconstitution. A significant rise by C4D1 was seen in CD4+ but not CD8+ TCR diversity (p=0.0027 vs p=0.16), with the rise being most apparent in complete responders (p=0.02). The study covered only a single clinical trial cohort, and the causes of the repertoire differences, possibly disease activity or prior therapy, were still not defined.

The sample's time point label, decoded: cycle 4 day 1 (C4D1), after 6 weeks of nivolumab. Relapse after autologous stem cell transplantation had occurred in all trial patients, and cohorts A, B and C were distinguished by prior brentuximab vedotin exposure. The trial cohort comprised 60 or so patients with relapsed/refractory classical Hodgkin lymphoma whose best overall responses were complete response, partial response or progressive disease. In the multi-cohort phase II CheckMate 205 trial, trial patients received single-agent nivolumab. An independent review committee assessed best overall response by applying the 2007 International Working Group response criteria. Trial PBMCs were collected immediately before nivolumab initiation (C1D1) and during therapy at cycle 2 day 1 and cycle 4 day 1. Peripheral blood was collected in 8 mL Vacutainer Cell Preparation Tubes, from which PBMCs were isolated by centrifugation and then cryopreserved.

From the germline V gene, CDR1 is MRHNA and CDR2 is SNTAGT. Including cysteine and phenylalanine, the CDR3 has 15 amino acids. Only the CDR3 DNA stays, 45 bases, in frame from base 1. From V the trimming removes 8 bases and from J it removes 0 bases, while the gene matches leave 7 bases of the junction unaccounted for. The Qiagen DNeasy kit was used to extract genomic DNA both from unsorted PBMCs and from the negatively selected CD4+ and CD8+ fractions. TCR beta CDR3 regions were subjected to amplification by immunoSEQ multiplex PCR with primers that anneal to V and J segments. A synthetic immune receptor repertoire was used to minimize amplification bias, and any residual bias was removed computationally once sequencing was done. On the authors' methods: Custom Python scripts were used to quantify repertoire diversity as the Shannon entropy index. Unsorted, CD4+ and CD8+ repertoires were analyzed separately, except for combined analyses in which CD4+ and CD8+ sequences were merged in silico. Clonal expansion was defined as a frequency increase of at least 2-fold after treatment compared with C1D1, and clones undetected at baseline were assigned a pseudocount of 0.5. Singleton clones were defined as clones with 0 or 1 copy at C1D1, and non-singleton clones were defined as clones with 2 or more copies. By matching protein sequences in sorted samples from the same patient, clones expanded in unsorted samples were annotated as CD4+, CD8+ or unknown. Wilcoxon tests on paired samples were used to test changes in diversity from C1D1 to C4D1. This immuneACCESS table, as held by TCRdb, lists in-frame sequences with V and J called but not all clones. Of the missing ones, under half trace to an unresolved V gene in checked studies; the others have no known cause. Clonal size and the V and J genes are those of that table, whereas D and trimming came from the DNA. In this sample the table shows fewer than 35,000 clones, around 81% of which occur a single time. About a sixth of the sample goes to the ten largest clones.

This TCR was recovered from a human donor with classical Hodgkin lymphoma. The input for sequencing was peripheral blood mononuclear cells (PBMCs), taken before the fourth cycle of nivolumab. This receptor chain uses TRBV6-4 and TRBJ2-1, with 7 bases aligning to TRBD2. The DNA sequence is given as TGTGCCAGCGGGGAGCGGGGAAACTCCTACAATGAGCAGTTCTTC. Its protein reads: CASGERGNSYNEQFF.